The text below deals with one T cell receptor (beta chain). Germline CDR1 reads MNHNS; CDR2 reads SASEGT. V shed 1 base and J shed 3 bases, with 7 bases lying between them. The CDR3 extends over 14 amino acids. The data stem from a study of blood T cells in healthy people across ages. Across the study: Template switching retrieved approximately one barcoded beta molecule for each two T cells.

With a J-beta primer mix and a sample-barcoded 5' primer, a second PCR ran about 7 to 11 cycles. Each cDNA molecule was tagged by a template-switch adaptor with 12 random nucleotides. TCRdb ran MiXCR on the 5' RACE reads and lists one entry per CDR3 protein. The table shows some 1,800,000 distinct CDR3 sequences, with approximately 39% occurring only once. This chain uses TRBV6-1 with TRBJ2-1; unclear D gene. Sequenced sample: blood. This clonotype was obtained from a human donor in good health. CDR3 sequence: CASSEERNYNEQFF. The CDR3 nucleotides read TGTGCCAGCAGTGAAGAACGAAACTACAATGAGCAGTTCTTC.